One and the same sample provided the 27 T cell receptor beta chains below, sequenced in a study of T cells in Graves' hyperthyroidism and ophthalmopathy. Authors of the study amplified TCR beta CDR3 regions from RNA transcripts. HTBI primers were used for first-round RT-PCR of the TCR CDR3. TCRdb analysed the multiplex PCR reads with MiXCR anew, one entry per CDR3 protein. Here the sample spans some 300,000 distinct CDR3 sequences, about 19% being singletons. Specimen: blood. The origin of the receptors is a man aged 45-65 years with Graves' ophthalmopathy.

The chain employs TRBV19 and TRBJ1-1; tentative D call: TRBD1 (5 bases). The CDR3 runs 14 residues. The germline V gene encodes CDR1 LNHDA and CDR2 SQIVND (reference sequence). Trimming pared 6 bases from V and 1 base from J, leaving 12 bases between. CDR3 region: CASRLTGGNTEAFF. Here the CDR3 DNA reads TGTGCCAGTAGACTAACGGGGGGGAACACTGAAGCTTTCTTT. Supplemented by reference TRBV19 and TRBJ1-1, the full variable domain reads DGGITQSPKYLFRKEGQNVTLSCEQNLNHDAMYWYRQDPGQGLRLIYYSQIVNDFQKGDIAEGYSVSREKKESFPLTVTSAQKNPTAFYLCASRLTGGNTEAFFGQGTRLTVV.

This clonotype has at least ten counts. The CDR3 loop reads CASRPSEAYNEQFF. CDR3 bases: TGTGCCAGCAGGCCTAGCGAGGCTTACAATGAGCAGTTCTTC. The rearrangement uses TRBV28 and TRBJ2-1; TRBD2 might be the D (6 bases). CDR3 length: 14 amino acids. Trimming took off 6 bases at V and 4 bases at J, with 13 bases between the two ends. Germline-derived CDR1 and CDR2 are MDHEN and SYDVKM. Based on the CDR3 plus reference TRBV28 and TRBJ2-1, the full variable domain is DVKVTQSSRYLVKRTGEKVFLECVQDMDHENMFWYRQDPGLGLRLIYFSYDVKMKEKGDIPEGYSVSREKKERFSLILESASTNQTSMYLCASRPSEAYNEQFFGPGTRLTVL.

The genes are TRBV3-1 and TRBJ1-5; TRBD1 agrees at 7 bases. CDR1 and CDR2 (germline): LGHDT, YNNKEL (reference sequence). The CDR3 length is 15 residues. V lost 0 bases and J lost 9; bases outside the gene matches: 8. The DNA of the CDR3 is TGTGCCAGCAGCCAAGAAGGGGGCCGATCCGGGCCCCAGCATTTT. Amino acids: CASSQEGGRSGPQHF.

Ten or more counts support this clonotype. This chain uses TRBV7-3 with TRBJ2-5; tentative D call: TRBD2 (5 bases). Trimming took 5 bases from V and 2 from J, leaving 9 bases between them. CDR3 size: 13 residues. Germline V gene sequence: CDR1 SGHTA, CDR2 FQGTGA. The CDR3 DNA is TGTGCCAGCAGCCCCCCGGGGCAAGAGACCCAGTACTTC. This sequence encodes CASSPPGQETQYF.

The CDR3 DNA follows: TGTGCCAGTAGTATTGGGCTAGCGGGAGGCGAGCAGTACTTC. Protein sequence: CASSIGLAGGEQYF. This sequence joins TRBV19 and TRBJ2-7; 11 nucleotides match TRBD2. J gave up 6 bases and V 3 bases, and 4 bases lay outside the gene matches. Germline V lookup: CDR1 LNHDA, CDR2 SQIVND (reference sequence). The CDR3 is 14 residues long.

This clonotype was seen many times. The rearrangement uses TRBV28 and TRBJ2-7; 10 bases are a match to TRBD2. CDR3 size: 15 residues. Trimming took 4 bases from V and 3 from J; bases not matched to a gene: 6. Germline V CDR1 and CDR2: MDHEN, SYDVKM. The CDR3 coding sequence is TGTGCCAGCAGTTCCCTAGCGGGAGCTCTCTACGAGCAGTACTTC. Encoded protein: CASSSLAGALYEQYF.

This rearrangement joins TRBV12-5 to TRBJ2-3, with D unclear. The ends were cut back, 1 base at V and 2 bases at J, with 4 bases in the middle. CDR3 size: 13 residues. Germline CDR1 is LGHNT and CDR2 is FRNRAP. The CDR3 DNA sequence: TGTGCTAGTGGTTTGGATACCACAGATACGCAGTATTTT. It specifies CASGLDTTDTQYF.

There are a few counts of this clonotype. The chain's CDR3 is CSVLTDTQYF. In nucleotides, the CDR3 is TGCAGCGTCTTAACCGATACGCAGTATTTT. The chain links TRBV29-1 to TRBJ2-3; D gene ambiguous. The CDR3 has 10 residues. V was pared by 6 bases and J by 6 bases, with 7 bases between. Germline CDR1 SQVTM, CDR2 ANQGSEA.

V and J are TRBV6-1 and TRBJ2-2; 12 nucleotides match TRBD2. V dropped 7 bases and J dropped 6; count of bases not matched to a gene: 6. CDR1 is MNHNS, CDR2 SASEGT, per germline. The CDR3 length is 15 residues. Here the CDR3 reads CASTPLAGGAGELFF. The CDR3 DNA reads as TGTGCCAGCACCCCTCTAGCGGGGGGGGCCGGGGAGCTGTTTTTT.

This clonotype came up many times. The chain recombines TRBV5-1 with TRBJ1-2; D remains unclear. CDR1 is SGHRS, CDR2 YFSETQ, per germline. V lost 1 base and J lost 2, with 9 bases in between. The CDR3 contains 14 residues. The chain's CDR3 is CASSLSEANYGYTF. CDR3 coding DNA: TGCGCCAGCAGCTTGTCGGAGGCCAACTATGGCTACACCTTC.

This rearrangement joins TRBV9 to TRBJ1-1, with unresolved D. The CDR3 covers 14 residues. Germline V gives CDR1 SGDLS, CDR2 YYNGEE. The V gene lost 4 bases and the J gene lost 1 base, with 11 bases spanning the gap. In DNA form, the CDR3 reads TGTGCCAGCAGCCGCGGGAGTCCGAACACTGAAGCTTTCTTT. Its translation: CASSRGSPNTEAFF.

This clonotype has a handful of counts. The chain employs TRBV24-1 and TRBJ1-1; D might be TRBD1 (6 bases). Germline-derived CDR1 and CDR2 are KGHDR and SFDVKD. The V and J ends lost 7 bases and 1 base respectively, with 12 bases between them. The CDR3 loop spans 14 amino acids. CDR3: CATRKDSGNTEAFF. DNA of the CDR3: TGTGCCACCAGAAAGGACAGTGGGAACACTGAAGCTTTCTTT.

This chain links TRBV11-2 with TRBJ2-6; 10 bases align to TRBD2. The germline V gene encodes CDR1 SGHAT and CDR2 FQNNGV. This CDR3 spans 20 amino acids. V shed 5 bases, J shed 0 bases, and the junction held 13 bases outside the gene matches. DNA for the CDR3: TGTGCCAGCAGCATCCGAGCCCCGGGACTAGCGACCTCTGGGGCCAACGTCCTGACTTTC. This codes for CASSIRAPGLATSGANVLTF.

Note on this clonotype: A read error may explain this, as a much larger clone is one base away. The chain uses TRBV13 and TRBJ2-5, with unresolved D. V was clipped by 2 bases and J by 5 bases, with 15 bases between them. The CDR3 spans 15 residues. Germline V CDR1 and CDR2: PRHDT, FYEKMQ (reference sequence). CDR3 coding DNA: TGTGCCAGCAGCTTAAACCCTGATTCTTTGGAGACCCAGTACTTC. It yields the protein CASSLNPDSLETQYF.

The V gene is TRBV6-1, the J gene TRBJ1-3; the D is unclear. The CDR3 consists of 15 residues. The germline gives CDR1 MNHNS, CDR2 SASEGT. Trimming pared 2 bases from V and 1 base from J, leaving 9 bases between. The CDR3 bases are TGTGCCAGCAGTGAAAGTAGTCTTTCTGGAAACACCATATATTTT. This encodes CASSESSLSGNTIYF.

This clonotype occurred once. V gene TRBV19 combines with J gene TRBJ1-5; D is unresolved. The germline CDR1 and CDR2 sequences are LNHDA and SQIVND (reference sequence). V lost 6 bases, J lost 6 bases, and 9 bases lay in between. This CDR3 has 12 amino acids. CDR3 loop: CASRGVSQPQHF. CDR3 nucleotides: TGTGCCAGTAGGGGAGTCAGTCAGCCCCAGCATTTT.

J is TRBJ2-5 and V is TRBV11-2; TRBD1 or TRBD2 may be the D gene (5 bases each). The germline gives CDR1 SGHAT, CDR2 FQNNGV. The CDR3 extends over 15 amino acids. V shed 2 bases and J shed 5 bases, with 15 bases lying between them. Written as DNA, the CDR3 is TGTGCCAGCAGCTTAATGGGAGAAGCAGGGGAGACCCAGTACTTC. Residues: CASSLMGEAGETQYF.

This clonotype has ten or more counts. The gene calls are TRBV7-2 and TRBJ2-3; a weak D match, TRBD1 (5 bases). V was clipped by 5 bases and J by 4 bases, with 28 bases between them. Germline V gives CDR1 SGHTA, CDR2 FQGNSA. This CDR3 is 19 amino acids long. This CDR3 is CASSPAPRQQWSRADTQYF. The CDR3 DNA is TGTGCCAGCAGCCCCGCTCCCCGGCAGCAGTGGTCCAGGGCAGATACGCAGTATTTT.

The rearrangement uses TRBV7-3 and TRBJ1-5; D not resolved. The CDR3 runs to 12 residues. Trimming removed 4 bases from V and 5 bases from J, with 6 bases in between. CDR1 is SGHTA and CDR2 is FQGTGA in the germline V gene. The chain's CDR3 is CASSSADQPQHF. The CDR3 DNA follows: TGTGCCAGCAGCTCAGCGGATCAGCCCCAGCATTTT.

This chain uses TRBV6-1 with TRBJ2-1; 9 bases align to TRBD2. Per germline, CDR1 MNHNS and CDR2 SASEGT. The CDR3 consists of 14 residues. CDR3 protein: CGALPESGRNEQFF. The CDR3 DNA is TGTGGGGCATTGCCGGAGAGCGGGAGGAATGAGCAGTTCTTC.

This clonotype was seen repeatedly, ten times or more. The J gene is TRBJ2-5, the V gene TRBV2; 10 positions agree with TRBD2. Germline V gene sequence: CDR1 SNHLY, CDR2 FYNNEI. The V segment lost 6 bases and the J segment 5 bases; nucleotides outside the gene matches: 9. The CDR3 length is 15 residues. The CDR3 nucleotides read TGTGCCAGCAGCGTTCTAGCGGGAGTACGGGAGACCCAGTACTTC. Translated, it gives CASSVLAGVRETQYF.

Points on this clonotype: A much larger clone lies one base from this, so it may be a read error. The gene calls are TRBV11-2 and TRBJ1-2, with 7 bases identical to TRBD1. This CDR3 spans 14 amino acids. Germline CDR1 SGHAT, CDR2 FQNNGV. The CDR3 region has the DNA TGTACCAGCAGCTTAAACAGGGGCGACTATGGCTACACCTTC. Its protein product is CTSSLNRGDYGYTF.

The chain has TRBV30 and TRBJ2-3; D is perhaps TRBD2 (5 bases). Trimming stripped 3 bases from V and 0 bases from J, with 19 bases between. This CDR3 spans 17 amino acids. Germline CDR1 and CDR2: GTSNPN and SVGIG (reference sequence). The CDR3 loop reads CAWRMSRWRRSTDTQYF. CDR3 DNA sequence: TGTGCCTGGAGAATGAGTAGGTGGCGGAGGAGCACAGATACGCAGTATTTT.

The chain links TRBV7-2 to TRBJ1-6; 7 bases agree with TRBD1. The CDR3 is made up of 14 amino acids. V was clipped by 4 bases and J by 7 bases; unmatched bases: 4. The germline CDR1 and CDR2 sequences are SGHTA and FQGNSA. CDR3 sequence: CASSYGTANSPLHF. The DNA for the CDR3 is TGTGCCAGCAGCTATGGGACAGCCAATTCACCCCTCCACTTT. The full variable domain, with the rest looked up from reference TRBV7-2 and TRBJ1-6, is GAGVSQSPSNKVTEKGKDVELRCDPISGHTALYWYRQSLGQGLEFLIYFQGNSAPDKSGLPSDRFSAERTGGSVSTLTIQRTQQEDSAVYLCASSYGTANSPLHFGNGTRLTVT.

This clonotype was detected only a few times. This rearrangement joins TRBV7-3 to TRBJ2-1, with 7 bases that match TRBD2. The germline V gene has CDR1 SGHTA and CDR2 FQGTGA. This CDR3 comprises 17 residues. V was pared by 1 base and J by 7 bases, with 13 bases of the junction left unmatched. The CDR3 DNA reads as TGTGCCAGCAGCTTAAAGGGCGGGACTATATTAGGGAATGAGCAGTTCTTC. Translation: CASSLKGGTILGNEQFF.

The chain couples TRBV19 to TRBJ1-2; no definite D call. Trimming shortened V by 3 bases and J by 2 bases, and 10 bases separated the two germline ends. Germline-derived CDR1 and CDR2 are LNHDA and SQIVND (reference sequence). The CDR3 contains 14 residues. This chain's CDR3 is CASSINGRNYGYTF. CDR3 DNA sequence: TGTGCCAGTAGTATTAATGGACGGAACTATGGCTACACCTTC.

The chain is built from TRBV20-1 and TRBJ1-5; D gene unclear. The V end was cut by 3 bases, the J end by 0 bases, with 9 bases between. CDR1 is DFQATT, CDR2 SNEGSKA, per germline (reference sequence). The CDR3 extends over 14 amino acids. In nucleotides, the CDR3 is TGCAGTGCTAGCTTGGGAGTTAGCAATCAGCCCCAGCATTTT. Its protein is CSASLGVSNQPQHF.